Detailed here is one TCR beta chain. These data come from a study of T-cell reconstitution after alpha-beta-depleted transplantation in children. Unique molecular identifiers were built into the TCRbeta library. In TCRdb, the PCR reads were re-called with MiXCR into one record per CDR3 protein. The sample yields 450,000 to 700,000 distinct CDR3 sequences, 25% to 30% seen once. The V segment lost 3 bases and the J segment 1 base; nucleotides outside the gene matches: 4. Germline V gene data show CDR1 as MNHEY and CDR2 as SVGAGI. The CDR3 runs 15 residues. The TCR sequence derives from a boy younger than two with Wiskott-Aldrich syndrome, due to receive a stem cell transplant. The genes are TRBV6-5 and TRBJ2-5; 8 positions agree with TRBD1. The source material was PBMCs, sampled before TCRalphabeta/CD19-depleted stem cell transplant. CDR3 DNA sequence: TGTGCCAGCAGTTATCCCGGGACAGGCCAAGAGACCCAGTACTTC. It codes for CASSYPGTGQETQYF.